This paragraph covers one T cell receptor (beta chain) sequence. The source of the sample is a study of graft-versus-host responses after intestinal transplantation. For the study at large: Recipients were given multivisceral, liver-intestinal, or isolated intestinal transplants.

Trimming pared 0 bases from V and 8 bases from J, leaving 15 bases between. Germline lookup yields CDR1 SGHRS and CDR2 YFSETQ. The CDR3 runs 15 residues. Generated by immunoSEQ multiplex PCR, the TCRdb table keeps only in-frame clones and is missing some. This table holds about 69,000 clones, roughly 90% found once. The sequence was collected from a human patient who received an intestinal transplant, so some T cells may come from the graft donor. The specimen comprised bone marrow, sampled approximately 100 weeks after intestinal transplantation. V and J are TRBV5-1 and TRBJ1-3; the D is unclear. Here the CDR3 reads CASSLEVPNTDTIYF. The CDR3 DNA reads as TGCGCCAGCAGCTTGGAAGTCCCCAACACGGACACCATATATTTT.